The present TCR beta chain was sequenced within a study of T cells in women clearing cervical HPV infection. Profiling relied on immunoSEQ multiplex PCR, and the TCRdb table lists in-frame clones only, not all of them. The table for this sample gives roughly 36,000 clones. Study-level findings and limits: Timing of associations relative to infection is unclear; T-cell subsets were not isolated. Cases carried less TRBV6-7 than controls: 0.11% versus 0.16%. Repertoire richness, not evenness, was significantly elevated in CIN3+ cases versus controls.

Remarks on this clone: Its antigen remains unknown. The read ends 3 residues early relative to the CDR3; the germline J gene fills the gap.

J lost 2 bases, V lost 4 bases, and 6 bases had no gene match. CDR3 length: 16 residues. The germline gives CDR1 SGHRS, CDR2 YFSETQ. The sequence came from a woman aged 18 to 75 with a cervical HPV16 infection that either progressed to CIN3+ or cleared (not recorded which). Sequencing used blood buffy coat. The chain recombines TRBV5-1 with TRBJ2-2; TRBD1 matches 9 bases. The part of the CDR3 DNA that was read is TGCGCCAGCAGCCCTAATACAGGGGGCAACACCGGGGAG. Translating gives CASSPNTGGNTGE. The entire CDR3 protein reads CASSPNTGGNTGELFF.